This T cell receptor (beta chain) is drawn from a study of T-cell reconstitution after alpha-beta-depleted transplantation in children. The study, taken as a whole, reports: The high TCRbeta diversity at day 60 in some patients came from surviving recipient T cells and thymic progenitors.

A remark on this clonotype: Its specificity is not known.

A library of TCRbeta sequences, prepared with unique molecular identifiers, was generated. MiXCR, run by TCRdb on the PCR reads, gives a single entry per CDR3 protein. Of 250,000 to 400,000 distinct CDR3 sequences in the sample, around 25% were seen once. The CDR3 totals 16 residues. The V end lost 0 bases, the J end lost 0 bases, and 10 bases lay between the germline ends. Germline CDR1 SGHRS, CDR2 YFSETQ. J is TRBJ2-1 and V is TRBV5-1; D unclear. Here the sequenced sample was PBMCs, mostly from graft donor cells, taken 180 days after TCRalphabeta/CD19-depleted stem cell transplant. This receptor was obtained from a male patient under 18 who had a stem cell transplant for acute lymphoblastic leukemia, so the T cells may come from the graft donor. CDR3 DNA: TGCGCCAGCAGCTTGGCGCCCAGCGCCTCCTACAATGAGCAGTTCTTC. This sequence encodes CASSLAPSASYNEQFF.